The 22 T cell receptor beta chains in this list originate from one sample, sequenced in a study of regulatory T cells in long-lasting Graves disease. Specified time point: newly diagnosed GD, antithyroid drugs for less than 3 months. PBMC RNA was the source of the TCR library. Arm-PCR of CDR3 regions and iRepertoire HTBI primers were used to build TCR beta libraries. TCRdb passed the multiplex PCR reads through MiXCR, listing each CDR3 protein once. This table has about 470,000 distinct CDR3 sequences, approximately 15% appearing once. The same data also contributed to another study, on T cells in Graves' hyperthyroidism and ophthalmopathy.

Sequencing used peripheral blood mononuclear cells (PBMCs), obtained at new diagnosis, from a patient treated with antithyroid drugs. All receptors come from a woman in her thirties with Graves disease.

This clonotype was seen at least ten times. This rearrangement joins TRBV18 to TRBJ2-1, with 11 bases that match TRBD2. The trim removed 2 bases at V and 7 bases at J, leaving 10 bases unmatched. The germline V gene has CDR1 KGHSH and CDR2 LQKENI. The CDR3 length is 17 residues. CDR3 DNA sequence: TGTGCCAGCTCACCAGCGAAGGGACTAGCGGCCTTAAATGAGCAGTTCTTC. This codes for CASSPAKGLAALNEQFF.

This clonotype occurred a few times. The chain carries TRBV24-1 and TRBJ1-2, with TRBD1 as a possible D gene (6 bases). Germline V gene sequence: CDR1 KGHDR, CDR2 SFDVKD. V was pared by 7 bases and J by 2 bases, with 19 bases between. The CDR3 length is 16 residues. CDR3 region: CATSRGGLEGNYGYTF. The CDR3 region has the DNA TGTGCCACCAGCAGGGGCGGCCTTGAGGGGAACTATGGCTACACCTTC.

A word on this clonotype: This clone may be a read error of a much larger clone one base away. This chain connects TRBV20-1 to TRBJ2-3, with D tentatively TRBD2 (6 bases). The CDR3 totals 15 residues. Germline V lookup: CDR1 DFQATT, CDR2 SNEGSKA (reference sequence). DNA for the CDR3: TGCAGTGCTAGAGGGGGGTCGGGACTTACAGATACGAAGTATTTT. Translated: CSARGGSGLTDTKYF.

This clonotype was seen a handful of times. The rearrangement joins TRBV28 to TRBJ1-5, with D perhaps TRBD1 (6 bases). The CDR3 contains 16 residues. Trimming took 3 bases from V and 3 from J, leaving 15 bases between them. Germline V CDR1 and CDR2: MDHEN, SYDVKM. Here the CDR3 DNA reads TGTGCCAGCAGTTTGTGGGGGGGCCCCGACAATCAGCCCCAGCATTTT. Amino acids: CASSLWGGPDNQPQHF.

This clonotype was observed many times. The rearrangement uses TRBV11-2 and TRBJ2-3, with D hard to call. CDR1 and CDR2 (germline): SGHAT, FQNNGV. V lost 4 bases, J lost 0 bases, and 11 bases lay in between. The CDR3 length is 15 residues. For the CDR3, the DNA is TGTGCCAGCAGCTCCGCCCGCCGTAGCACAGATACGCAGTATTTT. This sequence encodes CASSSARRSTDTQYF.

The J gene is TRBJ1-1, the V gene TRBV15; 7 positions agree with TRBD1. Unmatched junction bases numbered 8, after V lost 8 bases and J lost 5 bases. CDR1 and CDR2 (germline): LNHNV, YYDKDF (reference sequence). This CDR3 has 13 residues. The CDR3 region is CATRYRGRTEAFF. DNA of the CDR3: TGTGCCACCCGATACAGGGGAAGGACTGAAGCTTTCTTT.

This clonotype occurred a few times. V and J are TRBV6-6 and TRBJ2-3; D possibly corresponds to TRBD2 (6 bases). The CDR3 sequence is 19 residues long. V lost 0 bases, J lost 0 bases, and 19 bases lay in between. Per the germline V gene, CDR1 is MNHNY and CDR2 is SVGAGI (reference sequence). This chain's CDR3 is CASSYSSPGTRTSTDTQYF. CDR3 nucleotides: TGTGCCAGCAGTTACTCGAGTCCCGGGACTCGGACTAGCACAGATACGCAGTATTTT.

There are many counts of this clonotype. The chain carries TRBV5-1 and TRBJ2-7; 11 bases agree with TRBD2. Per the germline V gene, CDR1 is SGHRS and CDR2 is YFSETQ. Losses at the gene ends were 4 bases for V and 12 bases for J; bases not matched to a gene: 12. This CDR3 has 14 amino acids. The DNA for the CDR3 is TGCGCCAGCAGCCTTGTAGCGGGAGGGCCCGAGTGGTACTTC. It yields the protein CASSLVAGGPEWYF.

The rearrangement joins TRBV6-1 to TRBJ1-4, with a possible D match to TRBD1 (5 bases). V gave up 11 bases and J gave up 8 bases, with 15 bases separating them. Germline lookup yields CDR1 MNHNS and CDR2 SASEGT. The CDR3 loop spans 12 amino acids. This CDR3 reads CAGMEGPEKLFF. The CDR3 DNA reads as TGTGCCGGCATGGAGGGGCCGGAAAAACTGTTTTTT.

The chain joins TRBV2 to TRBJ2-2, with 10 positions matching TRBD2. Trimming took 2 bases from V and 6 from J; bases not matched to a gene: 12. This CDR3 has 18 residues. The germline CDR1 and CDR2 sequences are SNHLY and FYNNEI. CDR3 protein: CASSEWLAGEQEAGELFF. The DNA for the CDR3 is TGTGCCAGCAGTGAATGGCTAGCGGGAGAACAGGAGGCCGGGGAGCTGTTTTTT.

The table lists this clonotype with many counts. One end of the junction does not line up with germline, which may come from a read error. The V call is TRBV11-2, the J call TRBJ2-7, with TRBD2 matching over 9 bases. This CDR3 has 13 amino acids. CDR1 SGHAT and CDR2 FQNNGV come from the germline V gene. The CDR3 is CASSLTRSGSGSF. CDR3 nucleotides: TGTGCCAGCAGCCTAACTCGTAGCGGGAGCGGGAGCTTC.

This clonotype was detected ten times or more. The V gene is TRBV6-1, the J gene TRBJ2-7; D might be TRBD2 (6 bases). The germline CDR1 and CDR2 sequences are MNHNS and SASEGT. CDR3 length: 12 residues. The V end was cut by 10 bases, the J end by 2 bases, with 12 bases between. CDR3 region: CATGGTAYEQYF. For the CDR3, the DNA is TGTGCCACCGGGGGAACAGCCTACGAGCAGTACTTC.

The gene calls are TRBV9 and TRBJ2-3; D might be TRBD2 (5 bases). The CDR3 length is 15 residues. Between the trimmed V and J ends, which lost 6 bases and 0 bases, there was a span of 14 bases. The germline V gene encodes CDR1 SGDLS and CDR2 YYNGEE. The CDR3 sequence: CASTLGSKSTDTQYF. The CDR3 DNA reads TGTGCCAGCACCCTTGGGAGTAAAAGCACAGATACGCAGTATTTT.

This clonotype was seen just once. The chain is built from TRBV18 and TRBJ1-2, with D unresolved. Germline assignment: CDR1 KGHSH and CDR2 LQKENI. The CDR3 covers 13 residues. Trimming stripped 0 bases from V and 7 bases from J, with 9 bases between. The CDR3 is CASSPPASGGYTF. CDR3 DNA sequence: TGTGCCAGCTCACCACCAGCCTCGGGTGGCTACACCTTC. The whole variable domain, remainder taken from reference TRBV18 and TRBJ1-2, is NAGVMQNPRHLVRRRGQEARLRCSPMKGHSHVYWYRQLPEEGLKFMVYLQKENIIDESGMPKERFSAEFPKEGPSILRIQQVVRGDSAAYFCASSPPASGGYTFGSGTRLTVV.

This clonotype has at least ten counts. The chain recombines TRBV18 with TRBJ2-7; 10 bases line up with TRBD1. After removal of 3 bases from V and 4 bases from J, the junction contained 3 bases not matched to a gene. CDR3 size: 14 residues. Germline CDR1 and CDR2: KGHSH and LQKENI. CDR3 sequence reads: CASSPDRGLYEQYF. The CDR3 DNA sequence: TGTGCCAGCTCACCGGACAGGGGGTTGTACGAGCAGTACTTC.

This clonotype has a handful of counts. This chain joins TRBV5-1 and TRBJ2-1; 9 bases align to TRBD1. The CDR3 length is 17 residues. Trimming at V came to 0 bases and at J to 5 bases, leaving 9 bases not matched to a gene. Germline V CDR1 and CDR2: SGHRS, YFSETQ. CDR3 region: CASSLVMAGTGNNEQFF. CDR3 sequence (DNA): TGCGCCAGCAGCTTGGTGATGGCCGGGACAGGGAACAATGAGCAGTTCTTC.

The rearrangement links TRBV9 to TRBJ2-1; D possibly corresponds to TRBD1 (5 bases). The CDR3 loop spans 15 amino acids. Germline assignment: CDR1 SGDLS and CDR2 YYNGEE. V lost 2 bases and J 0 bases, leaving 9 bases between the germline ends. The CDR3 sequence is CASSVGQGSYNEQFF. The CDR3 DNA sequence: TGTGCCAGCAGCGTCGGGCAGGGCTCCTACAATGAGCAGTTCTTC.

This clonotype came up many times. The V gene is TRBV28, the J gene TRBJ2-1; D possibly corresponds to TRBD1 (5 bases). This CDR3 comprises 14 residues. CDR1 MDHEN and CDR2 SYDVKM come from the germline V gene. V gave up 3 bases and J gave up 4 bases, with 10 bases separating them. CDR3 DNA sequence: TGTGCCAGCAGTTTGGACAATTTATACAATGAGCAGTTCTTC. This sequence encodes CASSLDNLYNEQFF.

This clonotype was observed at least ten times. The chain combines TRBV6-5 with TRBJ2-7; D perhaps matches TRBD1 (6 bases). V lost 0 bases and J lost 3, with 6 bases in between. Germline V lookup: CDR1 MNHEY, CDR2 SVGAGI. The CDR3 loop spans 13 amino acids. This CDR3 is CASSYSDSYEQYF. CDR3 DNA: TGTGCCAGCAGTTACTCGGACAGCTACGAGCAGTACTTC.

The table lists this clonotype with many counts. The J gene is TRBJ2-7, the V gene TRBV6-1, with 9 bases aligning to TRBD2. This CDR3 has 17 amino acids. CDR1 is MNHNS, CDR2 SASEGT, per germline. V trimming: 6 bases; J trimming: 0 bases; junction bases outside the gene matches: 12. CDR3 coding DNA: TGTGCCAGCAGCACGCGGGGGGGGACTAGAATCTCCTACGAGCAGTACTTC. Translated, it gives CASSTRGGTRISYEQYF.

The V gene is TRBV7-8, the J gene TRBJ1-1, with D possibly matching TRBD1 (5 bases). Germline lookup yields CDR1 SGHVS and CDR2 FQNEAQ. Trimming stripped 2 bases from V and 6 bases from J, with 19 bases between. The CDR3 is made up of 16 amino acids. Written as DNA, the CDR3 is TGTGCCAGCAGCTTACATTTTCGCCCCCGGGGGGCTGAAGCTTTCTTT. Encoded protein: CASSLHFRPRGAEAFF.

With respect to this clonotype: A much bigger clone sits one base away, suggesting this may be a read error. This chain uses TRBV3-1 with TRBJ2-1; the D gene is possibly TRBD2 (5 bases). Trimming shortened V by 4 bases and J by 10 bases, and 17 bases separated the two germline ends. Germline V gene sequence: CDR1 LGHDT, CDR2 YNNKEL (reference sequence). The CDR3 runs to 14 residues. Here the CDR3 DNA reads TGTGCCAGCAGCCGGACTGTTAACTCCTACGAGCAGTTCTTC. Translation: CASSRTVNSYEQFF.